Below, 28 T cell receptor beta chains from the same sample are listed, as sequenced in a study of siplizumab effects on memory and regulatory T cells. Data came from immunoSEQ multiplex PCR; TCRdb stores just in-frame clones and leaves some out. The table includes more than 75,000 clones, 80% to 95% detected once. Input material: CD8+ T cells sorted from blood. These receptors were obtained from a human donor in good health.

This chain connects TRBV19 to TRBJ2-1; 10 bases fit TRBD2. Germline CDR1 reads LNHDA; CDR2 reads SQIVND (reference sequence). The J segment lost 10 bases and the V segment lost 3 bases, leaving 12 bases of the junction unmatched. The CDR3 runs 16 residues. The CDR3 nucleotides read TGTGCCAGTAGTATCTTTACTAGCGGGGCCCGGAGGGAGCAGTTCTTC. Translated, it gives CASSIFTSGARREQFF.

The rearrangement links TRBV7-6 to TRBJ2-7; 8 bases align to TRBD2. This CDR3 has 15 amino acids. Trimming removed 3 bases from V and 0 bases from J; junction bases left unmatched: 4. CDR1 SGHVS and CDR2 FNYEAQ come from the germline V gene. DNA of the CDR3: TGTGCCAGCAGCTTGGGGCGGGAGGACTCCTACGAGCAGTACTTC. Its protein product is CASSLGREDSYEQYF.

V and J are TRBV11-3 and TRBJ2-7; D is perhaps TRBD1 (6 bases). The CDR3 covers 13 residues. Per germline, CDR1 SGHNT and CDR2 YENEEA. V shed 4 bases and J shed 1 base, with 8 bases lying between them. CDR3 nucleotide sequence: TGTGCCAGCAGCTCAGGGGTTTCCTACGAGCAGTACTTC. Its protein is CASSSGVSYEQYF.

About this clone: The sample carries other DNA sequences with the same CDR3. The chain employs TRBV7-9 and TRBJ2-7; no definite D call. This CDR3 has 13 amino acids. Germline lookup yields CDR1 SEHNR and CDR2 FQNEAQ (reference sequence). V lost 5 bases and J 1 base, leaving 9 bases between the germline ends. The CDR3 DNA sequence: TGTGCCAGCAGCCCGACGAGTTCCTACGAGCAGTACTTC. This encodes CASSPTSSYEQYF.

This clone was found once. The CDR3: CASSDGTGTSYEQYF. In nucleotides, the CDR3 is TGTGCCAGCAGCGACGGGACAGGCACTTCCTACGAGCAGTACTTC. V is TRBV9 and J is TRBJ2-7, with 8 bases aligning to TRBD1. There are 15 residues in the CDR3. V dropped 3 bases and J dropped 1; count of bases not matched to a gene: 6. Per the germline V gene, CDR1 is SGDLS and CDR2 is YYNGEE.

This rearrangement joins TRBV11-2 to TRBJ2-7; maybe TRBD1 (5 bases). The V and J ends lost 0 bases and 1 base respectively, with 7 bases between them. The CDR3 consists of 14 residues. CDR1 is SGHAT and CDR2 is FQNNGV in the germline V gene. Here the CDR3 reads CASSLDDRSYEQYF. The CDR3 DNA sequence: TGTGCCAGCAGCTTAGATGACAGATCCTACGAGCAGTACTTC.

The chain is built from TRBV4-1 and TRBJ1-4; D gene unclear. The germline CDR1 and CDR2 sequences are MGHRA and YSYEKL. This CDR3 has 14 residues. Trimming removed 5 bases at V and 2 bases at J, with 9 bases between. CDR3 residues: CASSEFATNEKLFF. The CDR3 DNA reads TGCGCCAGCAGCGAGTTTGCGACTAATGAAAAACTGTTTTTT.

The J gene is TRBJ2-1, the V gene TRBV5-8; tentative D call: TRBD2 (5 bases). Trimming shortened V by 1 base and J by 8 bases, and 13 bases separated the two germline ends. The CDR3 runs 14 residues. Germline V gene sequence: CDR1 SGHTS, CDR2 YDEGEE. The CDR3 nucleotides are TGTGCCAGCAGCTTGTCCCCCGGAGGTCATGAGCAGTTCTTC. Amino acids: CASSLSPGGHEQFF.

The genes are TRBV7-9 and TRBJ2-1; D unclear. Looked up from germline, CDR1 is SEHNR and CDR2 is FQNEAQ (reference sequence). This CDR3 is built from 12 residues. Trimming stripped 1 base from V and 5 bases from J, with 3 bases between. The CDR3 loop is CASSLGDNEQFF. The CDR3 nucleotides are TGTGCCAGCAGCTTAGGGGACAATGAGCAGTTCTTC.

CDR3 protein: CASSLSLGMNTEAFF. The CDR3 nucleotides read TGTGCCAGCAGCTTATCCTTGGGTATGAACACTGAAGCTTTCTTT. This sequence joins TRBV7-2 and TRBJ1-1; D unresolved. The V gene's germline CDR1 is SGHTA and CDR2 FQGNSA. The CDR3 contains 15 residues. Trimming took off 2 bases at V and 0 bases at J, with 10 bases between the two ends.

The J gene is TRBJ2-3, the V gene TRBV6-5; TRBD1 matches 7 bases. The CDR3 totals 13 residues. Unmatched junction bases numbered 7, after V lost 6 bases and J lost 7 bases. The germline V gene encodes CDR1 MNHEY and CDR2 SVGAGI. CDR3: CASRPTGEYTQYF. The CDR3 coding sequence is TGTGCCAGCAGACCTACAGGGGAATATACGCAGTATTTT.

The chain is built from TRBV10-1 and TRBJ1-5; 10 bases map to TRBD1. CDR3 length: 16 residues. J gave up 0 bases and V 5 bases, and 4 bases lay outside the gene matches. Germline V lookup: CDR1 WNHNN, CDR2 SYGVQD (reference sequence). DNA of the CDR3: TGCGCCAGCAGTAAAGGGACAGGGGATAGCAATCAGCCCCAGCATTTT. It translates to CASSKGTGDSNQPQHF.

This clone was detected only once. J is TRBJ2-7 and V is TRBV7-3; D unresolved. V gave up 1 base and J gave up 3 bases, with 19 bases separating them. The CDR3 has 17 residues. Germline V CDR1 and CDR2: SGHTA, FQGTGA. The CDR3 spells CASSLMFTVRVHYEQYF. CDR3 bases: TGTGCCAGCAGCTTAATGTTTACAGTAAGGGTCCACTACGAGCAGTACTTC.

The chain links TRBV9 to TRBJ1-5; the D is unclear. The CDR3 has 15 residues. The ends were cut back, 0 bases at V and 4 bases at J, with 11 bases in the middle. Per the germline V gene, CDR1 is SGDLS and CDR2 is YYNGEE. In DNA form, the CDR3 reads TGTGCCAGCAGCGTAGGTCACCAGAGGAATCAGCCCCAGCATTTT. The encoded protein is CASSVGHQRNQPQHF.

The rearrangement links TRBV11-3 to TRBJ1-2; D possibly corresponds to TRBD1 (6 bases). The germline V gene has CDR1 SGHNT and CDR2 YENEEA. This CDR3 is 14 amino acids long. Trimming left V 3 bases short and J 3 bases short, with 11 bases between. The CDR3 loop is CASSLGGRDYGYTF. CDR3 nucleotides: TGTGCCAGCAGCTTGGGGGGGCGCGACTATGGCTACACCTTC.

CDR3 nucleotides: TGTGCCAGCACTTTTATGGGGGGGCCCTACGAGCAGTACTTC. Its translation is CASTFMGGPYEQYF. The chain recombines TRBV28 with TRBJ2-7, with D maybe TRBD2 (7 bases). The V end was cut by 7 bases, the J end by 2 bases, with 15 bases between. The germline gives CDR1 MDHEN, CDR2 SYDVKM. CDR3 length: 14 amino acids.

V is TRBV7-9 and J is TRBJ1-5; 12 positions match TRBD1. CDR3 length: 15 residues. V lost 5 bases, J lost 7 bases, and 6 bases stayed unmatched. Germline V CDR1 and CDR2: SEHNR, FQNEAQ (reference sequence). The CDR3 is CASSTGTGGSQPQHF. The CDR3 DNA reads as TGTGCCAGCAGCACCGGGACAGGGGGCTCACAGCCCCAGCATTTT.

This chain uses TRBV27 with TRBJ1-2; D may be TRBD1 (5 bases). CDR3 length equals 14 residues. V was cut by 5 bases and J by 5 bases, with 15 bases left in between. Germline V gives CDR1 MNHEY, CDR2 SMNVEV (reference sequence). In DNA form, the CDR3 reads TGTGCCAGCAGTCTCCGGGGGACGGGATATGGCTACACCTTC. Its translation is CASSLRGTGYGYTF.

To note about this clone: Relative to the germline gene, one junction end is altered; a read error may explain this. This chain uses TRBV5-1 with TRBJ2-1; TRBD2 matches 9 bases. Per germline, CDR1 SGHRS and CDR2 YFSETQ. The CDR3 has 17 residues. The CDR3 coding sequence is TGCGCCAGCAGCTCCGATACCGGGACTAGCCCCTACCATGAGCAGTTCTTC. Encoded protein: CASSSDTGTSPYHEQFF.

The rearrangement links TRBV19 to TRBJ2-1; the match to TRBD1 covers 9 bases. The germline V gene encodes CDR1 LNHDA and CDR2 SQIVND (reference sequence). This CDR3 is 17 amino acids long. Germline trimming cut 0 bases from V and 11 bases from J; bases unmatched to any gene: 14. CDR3 sequence reads: CASSIELGTGFPRKQFF. Written as DNA, the CDR3 is TGTGCCAGTAGTATAGAACTCGGGACAGGGTTTCCGAGAAAGCAGTTCTTC.

This clone was seen only once. The chain couples TRBV30 to TRBJ2-1, with D perhaps TRBD1 (6 bases). The CDR3 extends over 16 amino acids. Per the germline V gene, CDR1 is GTSNPN and CDR2 is SVGIG (reference sequence). V gave up 0 bases and J gave up 6 bases, with 18 bases separating them. DNA of the CDR3: TGTGCCTGGAGTGTAACAGGGTGGGGCACGGGCAATGAGCAGTTCTTC. Translating gives CAWSVTGWGTGNEQFF.

The chain carries TRBV19 and TRBJ2-7; 7 bases align to TRBD2. The CDR3 totals 15 residues. The V gene end was trimmed by 6 bases and the J gene end by 2 bases; junction bases not matched to a gene: 10. Germline lookup yields CDR1 LNHDA and CDR2 SQIVND (reference sequence). CDR3 residues: CASSPYGGRPYEQYF. In DNA, the CDR3 is TGTGCCAGTAGCCCCTACGGCGGGAGACCCTACGAGCAGTACTTC.

The J gene is TRBJ2-2, the V gene TRBV5-1; D is possibly TRBD1 or TRBD2 (6 bases each). The CDR3 spans 14 residues. The V and J ends lost 3 bases and 6 bases respectively, with 12 bases between them. Looked up from germline, CDR1 is SGHRS and CDR2 is YFSETQ. The CDR3 DNA follows: TGCGCCAGCAGCTCGGAGGGGGTTTCCGGGGAGCTGTTTTTT. Translating it yields CASSSEGVSGELFF.

This chain connects TRBV5-1 to TRBJ2-1, with 10 bases fitting TRBD1. Losses at the gene ends were 7 bases for V and 5 bases for J; bases not matched to a gene: 6. Germline V gene sequence: CDR1 SGHRS, CDR2 YFSETQ. There are 14 residues in the CDR3. The CDR3 reads CASGPGTGDNEQFF. Here the CDR3 DNA reads TGCGCCAGCGGGCCCGGGACAGGGGACAATGAGCAGTTCTTC.

The V call is TRBV4-3, the J call TRBJ2-1; 8 positions match TRBD2. Germline CDR1 and CDR2: LGHNA and YSLEER. The CDR3 contains 15 residues. With 1 base clipped from V and 3 bases from J, the junction kept 2 bases outside the gene matches. The CDR3 DNA is TGCGCCAGCAGCCAAGGGACTAGCATCTACAATGAGCAGTTCTTC. Translated: CASSQGTSIYNEQFF.

The genes are TRBV7-9 and TRBJ2-7; TRBD2 aligns across 9 bases. The trim removed 0 bases at V and 4 bases at J, leaving 4 bases unmatched. CDR3 length: 15 residues. The germline CDR1 and CDR2 sequences are SEHNR and FQNEAQ (reference sequence). The chain's CDR3 is CASSLAGSGGYEQYF. The CDR3 nucleotides are TGTGCCAGCAGCTTAGCGGGAAGCGGGGGGTACGAGCAGTACTTC.

DNA of the CDR3: TGTGCCAGCAGTGAACTGGGGGGACTTAGCTCTGGAAACACCATATATTTT. Encoded protein: CASSELGGLSSGNTIYF. The chain is built from TRBV2 and TRBJ1-3; tentatively, D is TRBD1 (5 bases). V gave up 2 bases and J gave up 0 bases, with 14 bases separating them. The CDR3 consists of 17 residues. Germline CDR1 and CDR2: SNHLY and FYNNEI.

The chain joins TRBV19 to TRBJ2-1; perhaps D is TRBD1 or TRBD2 (6 bases each). Germline CDR1 LNHDA, CDR2 SQIVND (reference sequence). With 3 bases removed from V and 2 bases from J, the gap between germline ends came to 11 bases. This CDR3 has 15 residues. CDR3 in amino acids: CASSIAGQAYNEQFF. The CDR3 DNA is TGTGCCAGTAGTATCGCGGGACAAGCCTACAATGAGCAGTTCTTC.